This T cell receptor beta chain was captured in a study of beta chain features in type 1 diabetes. Study-level findings and limits: The question left open here concerned HLA type influencing TCRB rearrangement.

V shed 4 bases and J shed 5 bases, with 11 bases lying between them. Germline V gives CDR1 GTSNPN, CDR2 SVGIG (reference sequence). This CDR3 is built from 12 residues. The isolated RNA, all of it, was reverse transcribed, so expressed TCRB transcripts were what got sequenced. Sequenced by immunoSEQ multiplex PCR; TCRdb stores in-frame clones only, minus some. This table has fewer than 250,000 clones, around 10% appearing once. Sorting with CD45RO/CCR7/CD25/CD127/CD95/CD27 yielded naive, central memory, regulatory and stem-like memory CD4+ cells. As for this clone: The target antigen is unknown.

The receptor's source is a woman between 18 and 29 years old in good health. Material: naive CD4+ T cells from blood. The chain links TRBV30 to TRBJ1-1; TRBD1 might be the D (6 bases). This CDR3 is CAWNRVETEAFF. CDR3 nucleotide sequence: TGTGCCTGGAACAGGGTCGAAACTGAAGCTTTCTTT.